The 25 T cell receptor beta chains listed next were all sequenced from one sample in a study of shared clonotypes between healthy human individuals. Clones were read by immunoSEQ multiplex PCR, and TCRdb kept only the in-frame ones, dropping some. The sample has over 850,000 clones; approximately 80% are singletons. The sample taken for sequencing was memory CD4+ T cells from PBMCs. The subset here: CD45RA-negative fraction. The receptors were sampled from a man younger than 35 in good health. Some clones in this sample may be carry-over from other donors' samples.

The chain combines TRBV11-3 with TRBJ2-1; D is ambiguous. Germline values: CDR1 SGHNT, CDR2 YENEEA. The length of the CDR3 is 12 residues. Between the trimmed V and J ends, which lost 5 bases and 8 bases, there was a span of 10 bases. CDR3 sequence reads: CASSMGRDEQFF. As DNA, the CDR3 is TGTGCCAGCAGCATGGGCCGGGATGAGCAGTTCTTC.

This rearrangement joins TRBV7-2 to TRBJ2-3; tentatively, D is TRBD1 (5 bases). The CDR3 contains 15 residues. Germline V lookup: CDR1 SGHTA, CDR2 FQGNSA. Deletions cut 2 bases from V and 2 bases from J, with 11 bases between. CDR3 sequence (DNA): TGTGCCAGCAGCTTATCCCCCAGGGTCACAGATACGCAGTATTTT. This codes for CASSLSPRVTDTQYF. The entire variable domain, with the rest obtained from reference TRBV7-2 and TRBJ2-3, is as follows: GAGVSQSPSNKVTEKGKDVELRCDPISGHTALYWYRQSLGQGLEFLIYFQGNSAPDKSGLPSDRFSAERTGGSVSTLTIQRTQQEDSAVYLCASSLSPRVTDTQYFGPGTRLTVL.

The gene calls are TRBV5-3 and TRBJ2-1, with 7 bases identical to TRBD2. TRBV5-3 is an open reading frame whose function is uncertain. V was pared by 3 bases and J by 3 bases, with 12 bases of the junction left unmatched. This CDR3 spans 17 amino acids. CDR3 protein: CARSYPFGGRNYNEQFF. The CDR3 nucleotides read TGTGCCAGAAGCTACCCCTTTGGCGGGAGAAACTACAATGAGCAGTTCTTC.

CDR3 loop: CASSSPGSDTKNIQYF. The CDR3 DNA is TGTGCCAGCAGCTCCCCAGGGTCCGATACCAAAAACATTCAGTACTTC. The V and J genes are TRBV5-4 and TRBJ2-4; D possibly corresponds to TRBD1 (5 bases). The CDR3 covers 16 residues. With 3 bases removed from V and 2 bases from J, the gap between germline ends came to 15 bases. Germline CDR1 and CDR2: SGHNT and YYREEE (reference sequence).

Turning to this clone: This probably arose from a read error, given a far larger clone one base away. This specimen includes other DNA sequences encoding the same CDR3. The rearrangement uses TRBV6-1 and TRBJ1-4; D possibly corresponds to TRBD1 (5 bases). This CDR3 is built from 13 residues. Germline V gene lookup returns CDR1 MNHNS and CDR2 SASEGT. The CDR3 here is CASSERGNEKLFF. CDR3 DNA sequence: TGTGCCAGCAGTGAAAGGGGTAATGAAAAACTGTTCTTT.

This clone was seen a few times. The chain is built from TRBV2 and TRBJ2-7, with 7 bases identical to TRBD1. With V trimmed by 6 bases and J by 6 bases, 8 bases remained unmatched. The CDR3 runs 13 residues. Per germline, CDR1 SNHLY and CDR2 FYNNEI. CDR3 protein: CASRMTGSGEQYF. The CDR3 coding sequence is TGTGCCAGCAGGATGACAGGGTCTGGCGAGCAGTACTTC.

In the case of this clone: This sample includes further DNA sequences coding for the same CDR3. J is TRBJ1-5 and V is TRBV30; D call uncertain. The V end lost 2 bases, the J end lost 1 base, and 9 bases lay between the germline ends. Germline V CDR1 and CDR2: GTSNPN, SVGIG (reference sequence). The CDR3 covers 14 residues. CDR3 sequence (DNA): TGTGCCTGGAGTCCCCCTGGCAGCAATCAGCCCCAGCATTTT. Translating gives CAWSPPGSNQPQHF.

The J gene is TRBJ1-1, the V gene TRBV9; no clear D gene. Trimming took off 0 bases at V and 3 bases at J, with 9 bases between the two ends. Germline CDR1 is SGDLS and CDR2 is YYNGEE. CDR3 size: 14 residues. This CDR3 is CASSVVGWDTEAFF. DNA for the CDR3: TGTGCCAGCAGCGTAGTGGGGTGGGACACTGAAGCTTTCTTT.

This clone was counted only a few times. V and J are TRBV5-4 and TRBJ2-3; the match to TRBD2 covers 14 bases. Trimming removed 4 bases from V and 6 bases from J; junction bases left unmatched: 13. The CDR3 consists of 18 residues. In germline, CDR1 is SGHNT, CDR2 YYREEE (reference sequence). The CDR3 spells CASSQGLAGARVRDTQYF. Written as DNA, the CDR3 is TGTGCCAGCAGCCAGGGACTAGCGGGAGCTCGGGTTAGGGATACGCAGTATTTT. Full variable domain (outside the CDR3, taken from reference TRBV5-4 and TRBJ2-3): ETGVTQSPTHLIKTRGQQVTLRCSSQSGHNTVSWYQQALGQGPQFIFQYYREEENGRGNFPPRFSGLQFPNYSSELNVNALELDDSALYLCASSQGLAGARVRDTQYFGPGTRLTVL.

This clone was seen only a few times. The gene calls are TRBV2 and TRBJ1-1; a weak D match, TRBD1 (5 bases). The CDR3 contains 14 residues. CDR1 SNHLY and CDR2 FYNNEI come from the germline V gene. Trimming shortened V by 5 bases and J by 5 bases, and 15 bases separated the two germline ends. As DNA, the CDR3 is TGTGCCAGCAGTCTCCAGGGTGACGGGACTGAAGCTTTCTTT. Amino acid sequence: CASSLQGDGTEAFF.

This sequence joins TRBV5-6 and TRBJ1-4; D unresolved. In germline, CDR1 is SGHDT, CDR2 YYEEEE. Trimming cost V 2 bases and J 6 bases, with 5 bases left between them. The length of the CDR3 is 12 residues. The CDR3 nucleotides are TGTGCCAGCAGCTTATTCGATGAAAAACTGTTTTTT. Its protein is CASSLFDEKLFF.

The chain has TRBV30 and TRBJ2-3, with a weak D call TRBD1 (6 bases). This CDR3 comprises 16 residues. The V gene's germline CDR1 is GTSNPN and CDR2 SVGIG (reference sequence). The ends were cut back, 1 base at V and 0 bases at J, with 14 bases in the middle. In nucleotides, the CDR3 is TGTGCCTGGAGTGGGGCGGTGGGGGCCAGCACAGATACGCAGTATTTT. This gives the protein CAWSGAVGASTDTQYF.

The CDR3 protein is CASSFTPGPYEQYF. CDR3 nucleotides: TGTGCCAGCAGCTTTACACCAGGGCCCTACGAGCAGTACTTC. The chain links TRBV7-2 to TRBJ2-7; D is possibly TRBD1 (5 bases). Trimming shortened V by 3 bases and J by 2 bases, and 11 bases separated the two germline ends. Germline CDR1 and CDR2: SGHTA and FQGNSA. There are 14 residues in the CDR3.

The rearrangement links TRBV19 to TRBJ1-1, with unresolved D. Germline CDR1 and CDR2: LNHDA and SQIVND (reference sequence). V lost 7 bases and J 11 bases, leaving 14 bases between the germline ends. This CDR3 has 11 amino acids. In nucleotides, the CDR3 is TGTGCCAGTACCGGTATCCGAGCTGCTTTCTTT. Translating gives CASTGIRAAFF.

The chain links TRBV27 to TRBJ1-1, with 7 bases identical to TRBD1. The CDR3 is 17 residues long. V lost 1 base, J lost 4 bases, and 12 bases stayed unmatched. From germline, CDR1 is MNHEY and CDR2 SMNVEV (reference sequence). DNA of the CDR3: TGTGCCAGCAGTTTATGGGACAGAAGAAGTCAGGGCACTGAAGCTTTCTTT. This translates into CASSLWDRRSQGTEAFF.

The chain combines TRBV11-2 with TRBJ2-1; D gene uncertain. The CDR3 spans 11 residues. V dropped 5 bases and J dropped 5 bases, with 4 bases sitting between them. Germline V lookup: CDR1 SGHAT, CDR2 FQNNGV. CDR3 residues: CASSNHNEQFF. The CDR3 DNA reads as TGTGCCAGCAGCAACCACAATGAGCAGTTCTTC.

The DNA for the CDR3 is TGTGCCAGCAGCTTTAGCCGGGGTGAATACGAGCAGTACTTC. Translation gives CASSFSRGEYEQYF. The rearrangement uses TRBV7-2 and TRBJ2-7; D might be TRBD2 (5 bases). There are 14 residues in the CDR3. V dropped 3 bases and J dropped 4 bases, with 13 bases sitting between them. Looked up from germline, CDR1 is SGHTA and CDR2 is FQGNSA.

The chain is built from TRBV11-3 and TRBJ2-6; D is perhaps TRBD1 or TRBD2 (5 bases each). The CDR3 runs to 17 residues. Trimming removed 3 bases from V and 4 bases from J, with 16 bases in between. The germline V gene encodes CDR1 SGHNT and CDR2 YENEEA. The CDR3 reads CASSLFLKGPGANVLTF. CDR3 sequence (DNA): TGTGCCAGCAGCTTGTTTTTAAAGGGACCCGGGGCCAACGTCCTGACTTTC.

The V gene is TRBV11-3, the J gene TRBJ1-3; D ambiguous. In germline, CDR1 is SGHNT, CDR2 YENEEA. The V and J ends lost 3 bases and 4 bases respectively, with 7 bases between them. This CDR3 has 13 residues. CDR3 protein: CASSFGGGNTIYF. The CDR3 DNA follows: TGTGCCAGCAGCTTCGGAGGGGGAAACACCATATATTTT.

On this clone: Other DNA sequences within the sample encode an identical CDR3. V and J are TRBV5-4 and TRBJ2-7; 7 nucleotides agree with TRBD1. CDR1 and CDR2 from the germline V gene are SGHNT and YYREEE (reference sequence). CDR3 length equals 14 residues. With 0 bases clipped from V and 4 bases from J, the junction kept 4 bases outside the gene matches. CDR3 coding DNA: TGTGCCAGCAGCTTGGGGCAGGGGGTATACGAGCAGTACTTC. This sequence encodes CASSLGQGVYEQYF. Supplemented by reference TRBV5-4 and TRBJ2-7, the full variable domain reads ETGVTQSPTHLIKTRGQQVTLRCSSQSGHNTVSWYQQALGQGPQFIFQYYREEENGRGNFPPRFSGLQFPNYSSELNVNALELDDSALYLCASSLGQGVYEQYFGPGTRLTVT.

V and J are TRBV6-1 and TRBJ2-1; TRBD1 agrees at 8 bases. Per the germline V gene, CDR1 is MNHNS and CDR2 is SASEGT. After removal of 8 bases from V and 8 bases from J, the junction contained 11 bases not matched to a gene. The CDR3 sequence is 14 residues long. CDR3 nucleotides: TGTGCCAGCGTCCCGAGACAGGGGTTGGATGAGCAGTTCTTC. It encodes CASVPRQGLDEQFF.

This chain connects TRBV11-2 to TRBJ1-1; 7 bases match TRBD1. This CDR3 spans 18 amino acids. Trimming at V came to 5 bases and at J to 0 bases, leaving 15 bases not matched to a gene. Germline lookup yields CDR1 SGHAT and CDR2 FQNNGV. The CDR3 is CASSPRRRTGPMNTEAFF. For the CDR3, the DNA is TGTGCCAGCAGCCCCCGGAGACGGACAGGCCCCATGAACACTGAAGCTTTCTTT. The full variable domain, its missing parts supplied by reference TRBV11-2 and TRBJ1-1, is EAGVAQSPRYKIIEKRQSVAFWCNPISGHATLYWYQQILGQGPKLLIQFQNNGVVDDSQLPKDRFSAERLKGVDSTLKIQPAKLEDSAVYLCASSPRRRTGPMNTEAFFGQGTRLTVV.

CDR3: CAWGASWGAGELFF. The DNA of the CDR3 is TGTGCCTGGGGGGCCTCATGGGGTGCCGGGGAGCTGTTTTTT. The rearrangement uses TRBV30 and TRBJ2-2; D is perhaps TRBD1 (5 bases). V was clipped by 5 bases and J by 6 bases, with 16 bases between them. The germline V gene encodes CDR1 GTSNPN and CDR2 SVGIG (reference sequence). The CDR3 sequence is 14 residues long.

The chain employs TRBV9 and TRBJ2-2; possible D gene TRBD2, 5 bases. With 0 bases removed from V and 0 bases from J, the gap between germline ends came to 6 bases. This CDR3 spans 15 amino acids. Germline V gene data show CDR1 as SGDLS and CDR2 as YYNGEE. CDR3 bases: TGTGCCAGCAGCGTAGGGACTCCGAACACCGGGGAGCTGTTTTTT. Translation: CASSVGTPNTGELFF.

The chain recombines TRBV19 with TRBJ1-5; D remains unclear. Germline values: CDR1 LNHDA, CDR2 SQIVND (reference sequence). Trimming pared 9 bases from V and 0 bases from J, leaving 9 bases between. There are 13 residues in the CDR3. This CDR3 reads CASQDNSNQPQHF. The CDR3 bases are TGTGCCAGCCAAGATAATAGCAATCAGCCCCAGCATTTT.